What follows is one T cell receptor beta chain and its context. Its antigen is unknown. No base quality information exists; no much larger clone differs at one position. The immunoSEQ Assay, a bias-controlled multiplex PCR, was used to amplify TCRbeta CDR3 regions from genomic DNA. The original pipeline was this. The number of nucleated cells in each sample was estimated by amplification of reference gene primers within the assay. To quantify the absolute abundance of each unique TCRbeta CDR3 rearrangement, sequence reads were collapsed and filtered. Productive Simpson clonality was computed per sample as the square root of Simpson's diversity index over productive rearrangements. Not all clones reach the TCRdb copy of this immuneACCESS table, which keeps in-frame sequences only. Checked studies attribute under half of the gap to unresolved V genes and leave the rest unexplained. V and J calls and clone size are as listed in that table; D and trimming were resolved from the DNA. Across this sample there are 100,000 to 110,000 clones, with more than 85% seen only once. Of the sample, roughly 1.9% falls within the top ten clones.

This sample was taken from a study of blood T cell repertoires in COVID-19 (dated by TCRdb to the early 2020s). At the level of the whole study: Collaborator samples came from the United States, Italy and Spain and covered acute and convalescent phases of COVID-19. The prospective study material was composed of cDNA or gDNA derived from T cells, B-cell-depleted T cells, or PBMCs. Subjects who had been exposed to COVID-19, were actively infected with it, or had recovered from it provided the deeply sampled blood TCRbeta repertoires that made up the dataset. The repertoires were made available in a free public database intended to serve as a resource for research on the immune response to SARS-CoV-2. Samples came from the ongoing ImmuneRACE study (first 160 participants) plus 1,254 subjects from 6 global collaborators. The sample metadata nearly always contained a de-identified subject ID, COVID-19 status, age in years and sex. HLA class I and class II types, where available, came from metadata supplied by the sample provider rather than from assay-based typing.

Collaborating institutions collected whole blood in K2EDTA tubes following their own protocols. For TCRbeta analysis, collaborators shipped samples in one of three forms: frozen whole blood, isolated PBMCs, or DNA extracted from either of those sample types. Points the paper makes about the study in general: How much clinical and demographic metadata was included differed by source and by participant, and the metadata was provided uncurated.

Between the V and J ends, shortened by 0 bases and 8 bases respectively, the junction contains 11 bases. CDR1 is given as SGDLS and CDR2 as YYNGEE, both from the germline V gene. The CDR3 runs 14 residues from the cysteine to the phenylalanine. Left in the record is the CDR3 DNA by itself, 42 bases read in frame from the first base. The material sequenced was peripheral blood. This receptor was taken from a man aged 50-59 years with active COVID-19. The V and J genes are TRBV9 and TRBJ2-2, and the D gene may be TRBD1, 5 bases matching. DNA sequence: TGTGCCAGCAGCGTAGCGAATGGGGCAGGGGAGCTGTTTTTT. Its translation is CASSVANGAGELFF. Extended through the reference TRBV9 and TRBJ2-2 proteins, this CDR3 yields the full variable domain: DSGVTQTPKHLITATGQRVTLRCSPRSGDLSVYWYQQSLDQGLQFLIQYYNGEERAKGNILERFSAQQFPDLHSELNLSSLELGDSALYFCASSVANGAGELFFGEGSRLTVL.